This TCR beta chain was documented in a study of CD8 T cells in Susac syndrome. TCR beta was sequenced from blood CD8+ and CD4+ T cells. Controls comprised healthy donors matched for age and sex. Negative magnetic isolation gave CD8+ and CD4+ cells; FACS enriched CD8+ TEMRA. CDR1 and CDR2 (germline): MNHNS, SASEGT. V shed 6 bases and J shed 2 bases, with 20 bases lying between them. The CDR3 length is 16 residues. The RNA, roughly 0.5 to 1 ug, was put through reverse transcription using random hexamers. The immunoSEQ assay covered 54 Vbeta and 13 Jbeta segments for CDR3. TCRdb re-called the immunoSEQ multiplex PCR reads through MiXCR, storing one row per CDR3 protein. Of fewer than 200,000 distinct CDR3 sequences in the sample, around 93% were seen once.

The sequenced sample was CD4+ T cells from PBMCs. The clonotype comes from a human donor in good health. V gene TRBV6-1 combines with J gene TRBJ2-7; perhaps TRBD1 as D (5 bases). The CDR3 DNA is TGTGCCAGCAGCGACCCTAGGGGCTCCGCAACCTACGAGCAGTACGTC. It specifies CASSDPRGSATYEQYV.